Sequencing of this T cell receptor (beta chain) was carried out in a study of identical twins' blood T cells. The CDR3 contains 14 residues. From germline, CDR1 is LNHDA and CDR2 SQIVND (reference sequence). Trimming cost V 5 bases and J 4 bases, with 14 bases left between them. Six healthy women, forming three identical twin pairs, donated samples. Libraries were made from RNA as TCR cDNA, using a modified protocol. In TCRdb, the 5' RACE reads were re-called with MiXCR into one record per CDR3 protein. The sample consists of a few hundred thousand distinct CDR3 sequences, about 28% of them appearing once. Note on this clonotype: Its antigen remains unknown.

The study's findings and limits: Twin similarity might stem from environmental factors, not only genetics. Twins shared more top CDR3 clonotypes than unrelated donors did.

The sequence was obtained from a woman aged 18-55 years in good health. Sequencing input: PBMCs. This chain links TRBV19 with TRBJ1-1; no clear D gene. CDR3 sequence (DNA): TGTGCCAGTAGTCAAGTCGGGGAGGGCACTGAAGCTTTCTTT. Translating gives CASSQVGEGTEAFF.